Below are 13 T cell receptor beta chains sequenced from a single sample in a study of blood T cells in healthy people across ages. Combining a sample-barcoded 5' primer with a J-beta primer mix, a second PCR ran for 7 to 11 cycles. TCRdb reprocessed the 5' RACE reads via MiXCR and lists one record per CDR3 protein. The data contain around 1,800,000 distinct CDR3 sequences, 35% to 50% of them singletons. The sample was blood. These receptors originate from a human donor in good health.

This clonotype has a single count. One junction end disagrees with the germline gene, perhaps due to a read error. CDR3 in amino acids: CASGHDRRNIQYF. CDR3 DNA sequence: TGCGCCAGCGGCCACGACAGGAGAAACATTCAGTACTTC. The V call is TRBV4-3, the J call TRBJ2-4, with a weak D call TRBD1 (6 bases). The V gene's germline CDR1 is LGHNA and CDR2 YSLEER. The CDR3 runs 13 residues.

In its sample, this clonotype was seen many times. V is TRBV15 and J is TRBJ1-4, with D possibly matching TRBD1 (5 bases). Germline-derived CDR1 and CDR2 are LNHNV and YYDKDF (reference sequence). Trimming shortened V by 0 bases and J by 14 bases, and 16 bases separated the two germline ends. The CDR3 runs 14 residues. The chain's CDR3 is CATSRDGGIPRLFF. The CDR3 DNA is TGTGCCACCAGCAGAGATGGGGGAATTCCTAGGCTGTTTTTT.

This clonotype was picked up a small number of times. The chain couples TRBV12-3 or TRBV12-4 to TRBJ2-7; D is perhaps TRBD1 (5 bases). V shed 3 bases and J shed 9 bases, with 15 bases lying between them. This CDR3 spans 13 amino acids. DNA for the CDR3: TGTGCCAGCAGTTTTTCCAGGGCTGTCGGGCAGTACTTC. Amino acids: CASSFSRAVGQYF.

This clonotype has a single count. This chain uses TRBV4-1 with TRBJ1-2, with 10 nucleotides matching TRBD1. Looked up from germline, CDR1 is MGHRA and CDR2 is YSYEKL. J was trimmed by 6 bases and V by 4 bases; bases with no gene match: 11. CDR3 length: 16 residues. CDR3 sequence: CASSRPGAGQGNGYTF. The CDR3 DNA sequence: TGCGCCAGCAGCCGGCCGGGAGCGGGACAGGGGAATGGCTACACCTTC.

The chain links TRBV12-3 or TRBV12-4 to TRBJ2-3; TRBD2 agrees at 16 bases. The CDR3 has 18 residues. Trimming at V came to 6 bases and at J to 6 bases, leaving 12 bases not matched to a gene. Here the CDR3 DNA reads TGTGCCAGCAGCCCCGGGACTAGCGGGGGGGCGGCGCCTGATACGCAGTATTTT. This sequence encodes CASSPGTSGGAAPDTQYF.

The rearrangement joins TRBV7-9 to TRBJ2-3; a possible D gene is TRBD2 (5 bases). This CDR3 has 15 residues. V was clipped by 4 bases and J by 11 bases, with 22 bases between them. The V gene's germline CDR1 is SEHNR and CDR2 FQNEAQ (reference sequence). CDR3 in DNA: TGTGCCAGCAGCTCCCCTAGCTCCTATACCTACGAGCAGTATTTT. It encodes CASSSPSSYTYEQYF.

This clonotype was found many times. The chain employs TRBV12-3 or TRBV12-4 and TRBJ2-6; D is unresolved. The CDR3 is 17 residues long. V was clipped by 7 bases and J by 1 base, with 17 bases between them. The CDR3 sequence is CASTILAGISGANVLTF. The CDR3 DNA follows: TGTGCCAGCACCATCCTGGCAGGAATTTCTGGGGCCAACGTCCTGACTTTC.

This clonotype was counted a few times. V and J are TRBV7-2 and TRBJ1-1, with 7 bases aligning to TRBD1. The V gene end was trimmed by 5 bases and the J gene end by 3 bases; junction bases not matched to a gene: 9. The CDR3 loop spans 15 amino acids. Germline V gives CDR1 SGHTA, CDR2 FQGNSA. CDR3 in DNA: TGTGCCAGCAGCCCGCCCAGTCAGGGGGACACTGAAGCTTTCTTT. Encoded protein: CASSPPSQGDTEAFF.

This rearrangement joins TRBV20-1 to TRBJ2-7; TRBD2 aligns across 8 bases. The CDR3 is 15 residues long. The germline CDR1 and CDR2 sequences are DFQATT and SNEGSKA (reference sequence). V was clipped by 5 bases and J by 2 bases; unmatched bases: 11. This CDR3 is CSALREGTLTYEQYF. The CDR3 DNA reads as TGCAGTGCTCTCCGGGAGGGTACCCTCACCTACGAGCAGTACTTC.

This sequence joins TRBV3-1 and TRBJ2-3, with TRBD1 as a possible D gene (5 bases). With 0 bases removed from V and 6 bases from J, the gap between germline ends came to 10 bases. The length of the CDR3 is 14 residues. Per germline, CDR1 LGHDT and CDR2 YNNKEL (reference sequence). The CDR3 spells CASSQEHAGDTQYF. CDR3 nucleotides: TGTGCCAGCAGCCAAGAGCACGCAGGGGATACGCAGTATTTT.

In its sample, this clonotype was seen once. Germline and junction disagree at one end, which may indicate a read error. The rearrangement links TRBV6-5 to TRBJ2-2; 8 positions match TRBD2. Germline assignment: CDR1 MNHEY and CDR2 SVGAGI. This CDR3 contains 16 residues. For the CDR3, the DNA is TGTGCCGGCAGTCCGGCGGGGGGCTCGAACACCGGGGAGCTGTTTTTT. Residues: CAGSPAGGSNTGELFF.

The V and J genes are TRBV10-3 and TRBJ1-1; TRBD1 agrees at 7 bases. Germline lookup yields CDR1 ENHRY and CDR2 SYGVKD. The V segment lost 5 bases and the J segment 1 base; nucleotides outside the gene matches: 4. The CDR3 is made up of 14 amino acids. Here the CDR3 DNA reads TGTGCCATCAGTTGGGACAGCACGAACACTGAAGCTTTCTTT. This translates into CAISWDSTNTEAFF.

This sequence joins TRBV7-6 and TRBJ2-3; D is unresolved. The CDR3 has 12 amino acids. Per germline, CDR1 SGHVS and CDR2 FNYEAQ. The ends were cut back, 5 bases at V and 6 bases at J, with 9 bases in the middle. The CDR3 region is CASSEHPDTQYF. The CDR3, as DNA: TGTGCCAGCAGCGAACACCCCGATACGCAGTATTTT.